What follows describes a single T cell receptor beta chain. The V end lost 1 base, the J end lost 2 bases, and 6 bases lay between the germline ends. The CDR3 runs 13 residues. The germline V gene has CDR1 SGHDT and CDR2 YYEEEE. This entry comes from a study of blood T cell repertoires in COVID-19. Profiling relied on immunoSEQ multiplex PCR, and the TCRdb table lists in-frame clones only, not all of them. The sample has some 170,000 clones, around 76% seen once. What was sequenced was peripheral blood. The clonotype comes from a woman aged 70 to 79 with acute or convalescent COVID-19. This sequence joins TRBV5-6 and TRBJ1-2, with D unclear. This chain's CDR3 is CASSLYENYGYTF. CDR3 DNA sequence: TGTGCCAGCAGCTTGTACGAGAACTATGGCTACACCTTC.